This T cell receptor (beta chain) emerged from a study of cytomegalovirus exposure and HLA in healthy donors. The CDR3 extends over 14 amino acids. V was pared by 6 bases and J by 2 bases, with 4 bases of the junction left unmatched. Per germline, CDR1 MNHNY and CDR2 SVGAGI (reference sequence). General study results and limits: Several of the most significant clusters appeared, in a later analysis, to be linked to common viral pathogens. Most CMV-associated TCR beta chains appeared HLA-restricted in a later analysis.

The primer mix had 60 Vbeta and 13 Jbeta primers. Generated by immunoSEQ multiplex PCR, the TCRdb table keeps only in-frame clones and is missing some. The table has more than 110,000 clones, about 80% seen once. A note on this clone: Its specificity is not known.

The chain links TRBV6-6 to TRBJ1-2; 9 bases map to TRBD1. The receptor was isolated from a male donor in good health and CMV-seropositive. The source material was PBMCs. Here the CDR3 reads CASRPGQGNYGYTF. The CDR3 bases are TGTGCCAGCAGACCGGGACAGGGAAACTATGGCTACACCTTC.